What follows are 31 T cell receptor beta chains derived from one specimen sequenced in a study of T cell responses to AZD1222 COVID-19 vaccine. Data came from immunoSEQ multiplex PCR; TCRdb stores just in-frame clones and leaves some out. The sample lists fewer than 120,000 clones, 80% to 95% seen once, with 2.5% in the top ten. The sequencing used peripheral blood, collected 28 days after the second AZD1222 dose. These receptor sequences come from an adult who received the AZD1222 COVID-19 vaccine.

The genes are TRBV6-2 or TRBV6-3 and TRBJ2-3; D is ambiguous. The germline gives CDR1 MNHEY, CDR2 SVGEGT. The V end was cut by 0 bases, the J end by 4 bases, with 5 bases between. The CDR3 is 13 amino acids. CDR3 protein: CASSYSGADTQYF. In DNA form, the CDR3 reads TGTGCCAGCAGTTACTCGGGCGCAGATACGCAGTATTTT.

This clone was counted a few times. The rearrangement joins TRBV4-1 to TRBJ1-3, with D hard to call. The CDR3 has 16 amino acids. The germline CDR1 and CDR2 sequences are MGHRA and YSYEKL. Trimming removed 0 bases from V and 0 bases from J, with 9 bases in between. CDR3 DNA sequence: TGCGCCAGCAGCCAAGATTCAGCAAGCTCTGGAAACACCATATATTTT. It codes for CASSQDSASSGNTIYF.

The chain is built from TRBV18 and TRBJ1-5; no clear D. This CDR3 is built from 16 residues. From germline, CDR1 is KGHSH and CDR2 LQKENI. The V and J ends lost 6 bases and 0 bases respectively, with 15 bases between them. The CDR3 region is CASSDGVLNSNQPQHF. The CDR3 coding sequence is TGTGCCAGCTCCGATGGGGTCTTGAATAGCAATCAGCCCCAGCATTTT.

The CDR3 sequence is CASSLFQRGAAQETQYF. CDR3 DNA: TGCGCCAGCAGCTTGTTTCAACGTGGGGCCGCTCAAGAGACCCAGTACTTC. The chain uses TRBV5-1 and TRBJ2-5; D is perhaps TRBD1 (5 bases). With 1 base removed from V and 2 bases from J, the gap between germline ends came to 18 bases. The CDR3 spans 17 residues. The germline CDR1 and CDR2 sequences are SGHRS and YFSETQ.

The chain has TRBV3-1 (or the pseudogene TRBV3-2) and TRBJ1-2; the match to TRBD1 covers 7 bases. Trimming took 0 bases from V and 4 from J; bases not matched to a gene: 8. The germline V gene has CDR1 LGHDT and CDR2 YNNKEL (reference sequence). This CDR3 has 16 residues. The CDR3 is CASSQDSGTASYGYTF. In nucleotides, the CDR3 is TGTGCCAGCAGCCAAGATAGCGGGACAGCCTCCTATGGCTACACCTTC.

The chain combines TRBV4-1 with TRBJ2-5, with TRBD1 matching over 8 bases. Germline CDR1 reads MGHRA; CDR2 reads YSYEKL. The CDR3 sequence is 16 residues long. V dropped 4 bases and J dropped 3; count of bases not matched to a gene: 10. The CDR3 is CASSRDRGDREETQYF. CDR3 coding DNA: TGCGCCAGCAGCCGAGACAGGGGAGATCGGGAAGAGACCCAGTACTTC.

The chain employs TRBV6-2 or TRBV6-3 and TRBJ1-1; D not resolved. The ends were cut back, 5 bases at V and 4 bases at J, with 20 bases in the middle. Germline V CDR1 and CDR2: MNHEY, SVGEGT. This CDR3 is built from 16 residues. The CDR3 loop is CASSQPPGDAVTEAFF. CDR3 coding DNA: TGTGCCAGCAGTCAGCCCCCGGGAGACGCGGTCACTGAAGCTTTCTTT.

This rearrangement joins TRBV28 to TRBJ2-6; a weak D match, TRBD1 (5 bases). The length of the CDR3 is 20 residues. The V end lost 5 bases, the J end lost 1 base, and 24 bases lay between the germline ends. Germline CDR1 is MDHEN and CDR2 is SYDVKM. The CDR3 DNA reads as TGTGCCAGCAGTGATCCCTTTCAGGGCAGGGAAAATTCTGGGGCCAACGTCCTGACTTTC. This translates into CASSDPFQGRENSGANVLTF.

This chain joins TRBV29-1 and TRBJ1-1, with TRBD1 matching over 8 bases. V lost 7 bases, J lost 1 base, and 5 bases stayed unmatched. This CDR3 has 13 residues. CDR1 and CDR2 (germline): SQVTM, ANQGSEA. CDR3 region: CSDRGQGNTEAFF. CDR3 DNA sequence: TGCAGCGATCGCGGACAGGGGAACACTGAAGCTTTCTTT.

About this clone itself: One junction end does not reproduce the germline sequence, and a read error may be involved. The chain joins TRBV7-7 to TRBJ1-5; 10 bases agree with TRBD1. The germline V gene encodes CDR1 SSHAT and CDR2 FNYEAQ (reference sequence). This CDR3 region has 17 residues. The CDR3: CASRLDRGVRRNQPQHF. DNA of the CDR3: TGTGCTAGCAGGCTGGACAGGGGGGTTCGGCGCAATCAGCCCCAGCATTTT.

V and J are TRBV6-5 and TRBJ2-7, with D hard to call. The V end lost 6 bases, the J end lost 3 bases, and 12 bases lay between the germline ends. Germline assignment: CDR1 MNHEY and CDR2 SVGAGI. The CDR3 loop spans 13 amino acids. The CDR3 region is CASRQGQIYEQYF. DNA of the CDR3: TGTGCCAGCAGACAAGGTCAAATCTACGAGCAGTACTTC.

CDR3 protein: CASSLVNYGYTF. CDR3 nucleotide sequence: TGTGCCAGCAGCTTAGTTAACTATGGCTACACCTTC. The chain employs TRBV7-9 and TRBJ1-2; no clear D. The length of the CDR3 is 12 residues. The germline V and J ends were trimmed by 1 base and 1 base, with 1 base remaining between them. CDR1 is SEHNR, CDR2 FQNEAQ, per germline (reference sequence).

The chain is built from TRBV5-4 and TRBJ1-2; D is perhaps TRBD1 (5 bases). The germline gives CDR1 SGHNT, CDR2 YYREEE (reference sequence). V was shortened by 4 bases and J by 1 base, with 11 bases between the two germline ends. The CDR3 contains 14 residues. CDR3 DNA sequence: TGTGCCAGCAGCCCCAGGGTTGGTAACTATGGCTACACCTTC. Protein sequence: CASSPRVGNYGYTF. The complete variable domain, with remaining parts taken from reference TRBV5-4 and TRBJ1-2, reads ETGVTQSPTHLIKTRGQQVTLRCSSQSGHNTVSWYQQALGQGPQFIFQYYREEENGRGNFPPRFSGLQFPNYSSELNVNALELDDSALYLCASSPRVGNYGYTFGSGTRLTVV.

The rearrangement uses TRBV25-1 and TRBJ2-3, with a weak D call TRBD2 (6 bases). V dropped 5 bases and J dropped 2 bases, with 11 bases sitting between them. Per germline, CDR1 MGHDK and CDR2 SYGVNS. The CDR3 sequence is 14 residues long. The CDR3 is CASSKPGVTDTQYF. Here the CDR3 DNA reads TGTGCCAGCAGTAAGCCGGGGGTCACAGATACGCAGTATTTT.

The rearrangement joins TRBV4-2 to TRBJ1-2; D possibly corresponds to TRBD1 (5 bases). The CDR3 sequence is 17 residues long. Trimming removed 0 bases from V and 6 bases from J, with 20 bases in between. Per the germline V gene, CDR1 is LGHNA and CDR2 is YNFKEQ. The CDR3 reads CASSQDGAGFDLNGYTF. In nucleotides, the CDR3 is TGTGCCAGCAGCCAAGATGGGGCAGGGTTCGATTTGAATGGCTACACCTTC.

The chain joins TRBV7-9 to TRBJ1-4, with 8 bases matching TRBD1. Germline values: CDR1 SEHNR, CDR2 FQNEAQ (reference sequence). CDR3 length: 15 amino acids. V lost 5 bases, J lost 3 bases, and 5 bases stayed unmatched. CDR3 bases: TGTGCCAGCAGCCTGCGGACAGGGTCTAATGAAAAACTGTTTTTT. Translation: CASSLRTGSNEKLFF.

This clone was counted a single time. The chain has TRBV6-2 or TRBV6-3 and TRBJ1-1, with a weak D call TRBD1 (5 bases). The germline gives CDR1 MNHEY, CDR2 SVGEGT. V lost 5 bases and J 5 bases, leaving 18 bases between the germline ends. The length of the CDR3 is 15 residues. In nucleotides, the CDR3 is TGTGCCAGCAGTACGCCTGGAAGGGGAAGGACTGAAGCTTTCTTT. It specifies CASSTPGRGRTEAFF.

This clone showed up just a few times. The V and J genes are TRBV5-1 and TRBJ2-7; 11 bases are shared with TRBD1. V gave up 4 bases and J gave up 3 bases; unmatched junction bases: 3. Germline CDR1 and CDR2: SGHRS and YFSETQ. The CDR3 is made up of 14 amino acids. Here the CDR3 reads CASSPGTGGYEQYF. The CDR3 DNA is TGCGCCAGCAGCCCCGGGACAGGGGGCTACGAGCAGTACTTC.

The chain couples TRBV18 to TRBJ1-6; no firm D call. Trimming took off 2 bases at V and 8 bases at J, with 7 bases between the two ends. The CDR3 spans 13 residues. In germline, CDR1 is KGHSH, CDR2 LQKENI. The CDR3 DNA follows: TGTGCCAGCTCACCAGGTTCTGATTCACCCCTCCACTTT. Protein product: CASSPGSDSPLHF.

This clone has just one count. This chain connects TRBV4-2 to TRBJ2-5; D possibly corresponds to TRBD1 (5 bases). Trimming took off 3 bases at V and 5 bases at J, with 10 bases between the two ends. CDR1 and CDR2 from the germline V gene are LGHNA and YNFKEQ. There are 13 residues in the CDR3. DNA of the CDR3: TGTGCCAGCAGCCAGCCTTGGGGCGAGACCCAGTACTTC. It codes for CASSQPWGETQYF.

Of note for this clone: A junction end diverges from the germline sequence, so it may reflect a read error. CDR3 in amino acids: CATSVSDRPMFF. DNA for the CDR3: TGTGCCACCAGTGTTTCAGACAGACCGATGTTCTTC. This chain connects TRBV24-1 to TRBJ2-7; the D gene is possibly TRBD1 (5 bases). CDR3 size: 12 residues. Germline values: CDR1 KGHDR, CDR2 SFDVKD.

The chain combines TRBV5-1 with TRBJ1-2; TRBD1 agrees at 7 bases. Germline V CDR1 and CDR2: SGHRS, YFSETQ. V was pared by 2 bases and J by 4 bases, with 11 bases of the junction left unmatched. The CDR3 has 16 residues. In DNA, the CDR3 is TGCGCCAGCAGCTTCCCAGGGGGGGCCCGTTTCTATGGCTACACCTTC. Its translation is CASSFPGGARFYGYTF.

The chain links TRBV5-6 to TRBJ2-5, with D unresolved. Between the trimmed V and J ends, which lost 6 bases and 2 bases, there was a span of 17 bases. The CDR3 totals 15 residues. Germline lookup yields CDR1 SGHDT and CDR2 YYEEEE. The CDR3 here is CASTSSYHTQETQYF. The CDR3 region has the DNA TGTGCCAGCACCTCCTCGTACCATACGCAAGAGACCCAGTACTTC.

The gene calls are TRBV5-1 and TRBJ2-1, with 10 bases that match TRBD1. The germline V gene has CDR1 SGHRS and CDR2 YFSETQ. V lost 4 bases, J lost 5 bases, and 6 bases stayed unmatched. The CDR3 loop spans 15 amino acids. The CDR3 is CASSDRDRGDNEQFF. The CDR3 region has the DNA TGCGCCAGCAGCGACCGGGACAGGGGAGACAATGAGCAGTTCTTC.

A remark on this clone: This CDR3 is also generated by other DNA sequences in the sample. The rearrangement links TRBV18 to TRBJ1-2; 10 bases are a match to TRBD1. V shed 2 bases, J shed 3 bases, and the junction held 3 bases outside the gene matches. CDR1 is KGHSH, CDR2 LQKENI, per germline. This CDR3 contains 15 residues. CDR3 sequence reads: CASSPATGGDYGYTF. CDR3 nucleotides: TGTGCCAGCTCACCAGCGACAGGGGGCGACTATGGCTACACCTTC.

This sequence joins TRBV10-3 and TRBJ1-3; D unclear. The germline V gene encodes CDR1 ENHRY and CDR2 SYGVKD. V dropped 3 bases and J dropped 3 bases, with 6 bases sitting between them. The CDR3 has 13 amino acids. For the CDR3, the DNA is TGTGCCATCAGTGAAGGATTTGGAAACACCATATATTTT. Protein product: CAISEGFGNTIYF.

The rearrangement links TRBV19 to TRBJ1-1, with D perhaps matching TRBD1 (6 bases). Germline-derived CDR1 and CDR2 are LNHDA and SQIVND (reference sequence). V was cut by 9 bases and J by 1 base, with 12 bases left in between. The CDR3 is 13 residues long. This chain's CDR3 is CASWGPPNTEAFF. The CDR3, as DNA: TGTGCCAGCTGGGGGCCCCCGAACACTGAAGCTTTCTTT.

The CDR3: CASSYIRGGETQYF. The CDR3 bases are TGTGCCAGCAGTTACATTCGGGGGGGAGAGACCCAGTACTTC. The chain combines TRBV6-2 or TRBV6-3 with TRBJ2-5; the match to TRBD2 covers 8 bases. In germline, CDR1 is MNHEY, CDR2 SVGEGT. V lost 2 bases and J lost 4; bases outside the gene matches: 3. The CDR3 has 14 residues.

V usage is TRBV18 and J usage is TRBJ1-2; D gene uncertain. The CDR3 has 15 residues. V was shortened by 2 bases and J by 0 bases, with 10 bases between the two germline ends. Per the germline V gene, CDR1 is KGHSH and CDR2 is LQKENI. The CDR3 DNA reads TGTGCCAGCTCACCAGAGTACGGAACTAACTATGGCTACACCTTC. Encoded protein: CASSPEYGTNYGYTF.

This chain joins TRBV30 and TRBJ1-6; D gene ambiguous. CDR1 and CDR2 from the germline V gene are GTSNPN and SVGIG (reference sequence). The CDR3 has 11 amino acids. V was cut by 0 bases and J by 10 bases, with 4 bases left in between. CDR3 nucleotide sequence: TGTGCCTGGAGTGTTGGATCACCCCTCCACTTT. It codes for CAWSVGSPLHF.

This chain joins TRBV7-6 and TRBJ2-7, with a weak D call TRBD2 (6 bases). Germline lookup yields CDR1 SGHVS and CDR2 FNYEAQ. The CDR3 has 15 amino acids. Trimming left V 7 bases short and J 2 bases short, with 18 bases between. CDR3 in DNA: TGTGCCAGCACACCCGCGGCGGGGTTAACCTACGAGCAGTACTTC. It codes for CASTPAAGLTYEQYF.